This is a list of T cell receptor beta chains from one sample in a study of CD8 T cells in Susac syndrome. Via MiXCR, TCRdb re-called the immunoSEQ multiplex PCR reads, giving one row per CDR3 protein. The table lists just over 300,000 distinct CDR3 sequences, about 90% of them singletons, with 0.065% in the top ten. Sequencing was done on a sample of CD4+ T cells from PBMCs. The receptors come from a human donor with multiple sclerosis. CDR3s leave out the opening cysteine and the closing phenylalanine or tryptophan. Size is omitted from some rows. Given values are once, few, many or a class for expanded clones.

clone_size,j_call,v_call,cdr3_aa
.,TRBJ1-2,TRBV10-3,AITASGGAGYGYT
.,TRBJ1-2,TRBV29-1,SVEEGQGPGYT
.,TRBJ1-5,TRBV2,ASTGTGHQPQH
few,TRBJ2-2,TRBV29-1,SVEDRAGELF
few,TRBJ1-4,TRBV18,ASSLGRATNEKLF
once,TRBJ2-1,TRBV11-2,ASSWDSGGGFLEQF
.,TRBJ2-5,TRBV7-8,ASNTGTGRQETQY
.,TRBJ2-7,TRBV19,ASSTRDGTYEQY
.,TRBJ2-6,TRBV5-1,ASSDASGANVLT
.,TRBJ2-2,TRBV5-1,ASSLVGTTNTGELF
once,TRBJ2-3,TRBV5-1,ASSLVGRVTDTQY
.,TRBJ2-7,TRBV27,ASPLRGGARSYEQY
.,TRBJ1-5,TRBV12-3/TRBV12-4,ASSSRWGNQPQH
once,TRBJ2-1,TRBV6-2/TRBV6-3,ASHRLRGGSSYNEQF
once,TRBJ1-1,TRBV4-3,ASSPQQGYRTEAF
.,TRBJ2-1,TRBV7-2,AVNPNPYNEQF
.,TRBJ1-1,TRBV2,ASSFSTGELTEAF
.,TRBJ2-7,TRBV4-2,ASSQDPAGPGSEQY
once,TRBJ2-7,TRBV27,ASSFGGTDSYEQY
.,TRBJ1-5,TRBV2,ASKGQLNQPQH
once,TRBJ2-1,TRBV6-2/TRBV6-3,ASSRDNEQF
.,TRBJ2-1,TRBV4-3,ASSQFVGTGGEQF
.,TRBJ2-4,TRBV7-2,ASSLAGEGNIQY
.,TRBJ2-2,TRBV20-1,SARDPGKAPGELF
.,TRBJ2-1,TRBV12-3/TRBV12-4,ASRGSGRAPYNEQF
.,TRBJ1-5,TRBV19,ASSNTPGGNQPQH
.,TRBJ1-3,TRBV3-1,ASSQEGLQGFGNTIY
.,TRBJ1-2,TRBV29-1,SVDATDPWVPNYGYT
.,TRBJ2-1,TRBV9,ASSGPGGTDEQF
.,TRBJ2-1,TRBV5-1,ASQGRAGGSYNEQF
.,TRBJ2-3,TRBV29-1,SVDLAGVADTQY
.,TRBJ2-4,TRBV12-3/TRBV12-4,ASTPASGRAKNIQY
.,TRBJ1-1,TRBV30,AWSGDGTGPAF
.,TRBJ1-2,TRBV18,ASSRGDPNYGYT
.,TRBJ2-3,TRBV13,ASSFSGQGLTDTQY
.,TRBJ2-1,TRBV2,ASRSQGSSYNEQF
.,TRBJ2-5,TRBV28,ASRAPTGGQETQY
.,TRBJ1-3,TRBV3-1,ASSQLPGWGSGNTIY
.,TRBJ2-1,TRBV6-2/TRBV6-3,ASTPRVGEITNEQF
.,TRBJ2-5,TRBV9,ASSLGDRIVESQY
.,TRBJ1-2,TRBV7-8,ASQQGYHGGYT
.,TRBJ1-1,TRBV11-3,ASSLGSVANTEAF
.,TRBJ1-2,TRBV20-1,SARDYRAVNGYT
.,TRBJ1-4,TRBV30,AWSPQGAGKLF
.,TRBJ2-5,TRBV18,ASSGGTGDGETQY